Below, 17 T cell receptor beta chains from the same sample are listed, as sequenced in a study of T cells after yellow fever vaccination. TCRdb processed the 5' RACE reads anew with MiXCR; each CDR3 protein has one entry. The repertoire has 120,000 to 150,000 distinct CDR3 sequences, 6.5% to 8.5% of them found once; the top ten carry around 0.73%. The sequenced sample was CD4+ T cells sorted from PBMCs, obtained 5 days after the yellow fever booster vaccination. The origin of the receptors is a man under 40 who received the YFV17D yellow fever vaccine.

A remark on this clonotype: A junction boundary mismatches the germline segment, possibly from a read error. This rearrangement joins TRBV20-1 to TRBJ1-2; D ambiguous. The CDR3 covers 15 residues. The germline V gene encodes CDR1 DFQATT and CDR2 SNEGSKA (reference sequence). The CDR3 bases are TGCTGTGCTAGAGGAGAGGGCCGGGAGGACTATGGCTACACCTTC. This codes for CCARGEGREDYGYTF.

This clonotype was observed many times. The genes are TRBV5-1 and TRBJ2-5; 10 nucleotides match TRBD2. The CDR3 spans 15 residues. Germline assignment: CDR1 SGHRS and CDR2 YFSETQ. The V gene end was trimmed by 3 bases and the J gene end by 1 base; junction bases not matched to a gene: 3. This CDR3 reads CASSWTSGSQETQYF. In DNA, the CDR3 is TGCGCCAGCAGCTGGACTAGCGGATCCCAAGAGACCCAGTACTTC.

The CDR3 DNA reads TGCGCCAGCAGCTCAGGGGGCGCGAATGAAAAACTGTTTTTT. Translation gives CASSSGGANEKLFF. The V and J genes are TRBV5-1 and TRBJ1-4; TRBD1 agrees at 8 bases. V shed 3 bases and J 5 bases; nucleotides not matched to a gene: 3. The length of the CDR3 is 14 residues. Per the germline V gene, CDR1 is SGHRS and CDR2 is YFSETQ.

This clonotype was observed many times. The chain links TRBV6-2 or TRBV6-3 to TRBJ2-1, with no clear D. The germline CDR1 and CDR2 sequences are MNHEY and SVGEGT. CDR3 length equals 11 residues. V gave up 7 bases and J gave up 6 bases, with 7 bases separating them. The CDR3 region has the DNA TGTGCCAGCACCCAGCGCAATGAGCAGTTCTTC. It specifies CASTQRNEQFF.

This clonotype was observed at least ten times. The chain recombines TRBV6-2 or TRBV6-3 with TRBJ2-7; 7 bases agree with TRBD1. The length of the CDR3 is 15 residues. Germline lookup yields CDR1 MNHEY and CDR2 SVGEGT. With 6 bases clipped from V and 2 bases from J, the junction kept 10 bases outside the gene matches. In DNA, the CDR3 is TGTGCCAGCAGACCTGGCCAGGGGGAGACCTACGAGCAGTACTTC. Amino acid sequence: CASRPGQGETYEQYF.

This clonotype was detected many times. The V and J genes are TRBV18 and TRBJ2-2; no reliable D call. The CDR3 runs to 15 residues. From germline, CDR1 is KGHSH and CDR2 LQKENI. The V and J ends lost 2 bases and 0 bases respectively, with 7 bases between them. CDR3 DNA: TGTGCCAGCTCACCAACTCAGGCGAACACCGGGGAGCTGTTTTTT. Protein product: CASSPTQANTGELFF. The variable domain in full, with the rest retrieved from reference TRBV18 and TRBJ2-2, is NAGVMQNPRHLVRRRGQEARLRCSPMKGHSHVYWYRQLPEEGLKFMVYLQKENIIDESGMPKERFSAEFPKEGPSILRIQQVVRGDSAAYFCASSPTQANTGELFFGEGSRLTVL.

This clonotype showed up many times. V is TRBV10-2 and J is TRBJ2-1; 7 nucleotides align to TRBD2. The CDR3 length is 16 residues. Trimming at V came to 8 bases and at J to 6 bases, leaving 16 bases not matched to a gene. From germline, CDR1 is WSHSY and CDR2 SAAADI. The CDR3 is CASFAGTTTTLNEQFF. The CDR3 DNA reads as TGCGCCAGCTTCGCCGGGACTACCACGACGCTCAATGAGCAGTTCTTC.

This clonotype was found many times. The rearrangement uses TRBV4-3 and TRBJ2-3, with D hard to call. Per germline, CDR1 LGHNA and CDR2 YSLEER. The CDR3 length is 17 residues. Trimming left V 0 bases short and J 1 base short, with 14 bases between. The chain's CDR3 is CASSQEASPLRTDTQYF. CDR3 DNA: TGCGCCAGCAGCCAAGAAGCTAGTCCCTTGCGCACAGATACGCAGTATTTT.

This clonotype was seen at least ten times. The V gene is TRBV28, the J gene TRBJ2-4; tentatively, D is TRBD1 or TRBD2 (5 bases each). This CDR3 contains 14 residues. The ends were cut back, 6 bases at V and 3 bases at J, with 12 bases in the middle. The germline V gene has CDR1 MDHEN and CDR2 SYDVKM. CDR3 DNA sequence: TGTGCCAGCAGCACCGGGACCCTCAAAAACATTCAGTACTTC. As protein: CASSTGTLKNIQYF. The full variable domain, with the rest looked up from reference TRBV28 and TRBJ2-4, is DVKVTQSSRYLVKRTGEKVFLECVQDMDHENMFWYRQDPGLGLRLIYFSYDVKMKEKGDIPEGYSVSREKKERFSLILESASTNQTSMYLCASSTGTLKNIQYFGAGTRLSVL.

The sample holds many counts of this clonotype. The chain joins TRBV4-3 to TRBJ1-4, with D unresolved. CDR1 is LGHNA and CDR2 is YSLEER in the germline V gene. V lost 4 bases, J lost 0 bases, and 6 bases lay in between. The CDR3 sequence is 14 residues long. The CDR3 DNA reads TGCGCCAGCAGCCGGGCTGCAACTAATGAAAAACTGTTTTTT. Translated, it gives CASSRAATNEKLFF.

This clonotype was seen many times. The CDR3, as DNA: TGTGCCAGCAGCCAGAACAACAAGGTCGAGCAGTACTTC. Translating it yields CASSQNNKVEQYF. The rearrangement joins TRBV4-2 to TRBJ2-7; D uncertain. Germline values: CDR1 LGHNA, CDR2 YNFKEQ. Trimming took off 3 bases at V and 6 bases at J, with 12 bases between the two ends. The CDR3 runs to 13 residues.

The chain employs TRBV5-1 and TRBJ2-5; TRBD1 matches at 10 bases. The V and J ends lost 4 bases and 7 bases, in that order; junction bases with no gene match: 10. This CDR3 is built from 15 residues. Germline loops: CDR1 SGHRS, CDR2 YFSETQ. The CDR3 DNA sequence: TGCGCCAGCAGCCGGACGGACAGGGGGTCGGGGACCCAGTACTTC. Protein product: CASSRTDRGSGTQYF.

There are many counts of this clonotype. The J gene is TRBJ2-3, the V gene TRBV13; perhaps TRBD2 as D (7 bases). The CDR3 is made up of 19 amino acids. V gave up 3 bases and J gave up 0 bases, with 22 bases separating them. Germline assignment: CDR1 PRHDT and CDR2 FYEKMQ (reference sequence). The CDR3 DNA is TGTGCCAGCAGCTTCCGAGGGGGGTTTACTAGCGCTAGCACAGATACGCAGTATTTT. This translates into CASSFRGGFTSASTDTQYF.

The chain couples TRBV6-2 or TRBV6-3 to TRBJ2-5; D uncertain. CDR3 length equals 14 residues. Deletions cut 0 bases from V and 5 bases from J, with 10 bases between. Germline V lookup: CDR1 MNHEY, CDR2 SVGEGT. The CDR3 DNA sequence: TGTGCCAGCAGTTACTCGATGTTGAAGGAGACCCAGTACTTC. Protein: CASSYSMLKETQYF.

The chain links TRBV6-5 to TRBJ1-3; the D is unclear. V dropped 4 bases and J dropped 8 bases, with 18 bases sitting between them. The CDR3 totals 15 residues. From germline, CDR1 is MNHEY and CDR2 SVGAGI. Here the CDR3 reads CASSSVWPGRDTIYF. The CDR3 nucleotides read TGTGCCAGCAGTTCCGTCTGGCCTGGACGAGACACCATATATTTT.

The table lists this clonotype with many counts. The genes are TRBV9 and TRBJ1-4; D not certain. V lost 2 bases to trimming and J lost 0 bases, with 8 bases between them. The CDR3 contains 15 residues. Germline V gives CDR1 SGDLS, CDR2 YYNGEE. CDR3 coding DNA: TGTGCCAGCAGCGTGTCCGGGACAACTAATGAAAAACTGTTTTTT. This encodes CASSVSGTTNEKLFF.

This clonotype was observed many times. The rearrangement links TRBV15 to TRBJ2-1; D remains unclear. CDR3 size: 16 residues. Between the trimmed V and J ends, which lost 3 bases and 5 bases, there was a span of 17 bases. CDR1 LNHNV and CDR2 YYDKDF come from the germline V gene (reference sequence). The CDR3 spells CATSSPRRDLNNEQFF. CDR3 bases: TGTGCCACCAGCAGCCCCCGAAGGGATTTAAACAATGAGCAGTTCTTC. Full variable domain (rest looked up from reference TRBV15 and TRBJ2-1): DAMVIQNPRYQVTQFGKPVTLSCSQTLNHNVMYWYQQKSSQAPKLLFHYYDKDFNNEADTPDNFQSRRPNTSFCFLDIRSPGLGDTAMYLCATSSPRRDLNNEQFFGPGTRLTVL.